The 30 T cell receptor beta chains listed next were all sequenced from one sample in a study of T cell changes during pregnancy in multiple sclerosis. The table came from immunoSEQ multiplex PCR; TCRdb's copy has only in-frame clones and leaves some out. The sample shows over 100,000 clones, around nine tenths of them seen only once. The material was peripheral blood, obtained in the third trimester of pregnancy. The receptors originated from a female donor with multiple sclerosis, enrolled in a pregnancy study.

This rearrangement joins TRBV19 to TRBJ1-1, with D uncertain. There are 13 residues in the CDR3. Germline V gene data show CDR1 as LNHDA and CDR2 as SQIVND (reference sequence). The V end was cut by 1 base, the J end by 3 bases, with 6 bases between. CDR3 DNA: TGTGCCAGTAGTATAGCTGCAGACACTGAAGCTTTCTTT. Amino acid sequence: CASSIAADTEAFF. The variable domain in full, completed from reference TRBV19 and TRBJ1-1, reads DGGITQSPKYLFRKEGQNVTLSCEQNLNHDAMYWYRQDPGQGLRLIYYSQIVNDFQKGDIAEGYSVSREKKESFPLTVTSAQKNPTAFYLCASSIAADTEAFFGQGTRLTVV.

This chain links TRBV19 with TRBJ2-7, with TRBD1 matching over 7 bases. The germline gives CDR1 LNHDA, CDR2 SQIVND (reference sequence). The CDR3 consists of 13 residues. Trimming took 3 bases from V and 4 from J; bases not matched to a gene: 3. CDR3 in amino acids: CASSIDREYEQYF. As DNA, the CDR3 is TGTGCCAGTAGTATCGACAGGGAGTACGAGCAGTACTTC.

The V call is TRBV6-1, the J call TRBJ1-2; tentatively, D is TRBD1 (5 bases). The CDR3 is 15 amino acids. Germline lookup yields CDR1 MNHNS and CDR2 SASEGT. V lost 6 bases to trimming and J lost 4 bases, with 18 bases between them. DNA for the CDR3: TGTGCCAGCAGCCTCGGAGGGATGGGGACCTATGGCTACACCTTC. Translation gives CASSLGGMGTYGYTF.

The chain recombines TRBV6-5 with TRBJ2-3; 12 bases agree with TRBD2. Trimming cost V 4 bases and J 3 bases; bases outside gene matches: 5. The V gene's germline CDR1 is MNHEY and CDR2 SVGAGI. CDR3 length: 16 residues. The CDR3 nucleotides read TGTGCCAGCAGTTTCACTAGCGGGGGGCGGACAGATACGCAGTATTTT. This translates into CASSFTSGGRTDTQYF.

The chain couples TRBV27 to TRBJ2-5, with D uncertain. Looked up from germline, CDR1 is MNHEY and CDR2 is SMNVEV (reference sequence). This CDR3 is 15 amino acids long. The V end lost 2 bases, the J end lost 2 bases, and 12 bases lay between the germline ends. CDR3 nucleotide sequence: TGTGCCAGCAGTTTAGTGGGCACCCAGCAAGAGACCCAGTACTTC. This gives the protein CASSLVGTQQETQYF.

The chain is built from TRBV5-1 and TRBJ2-5; 12 nucleotides align to TRBD2. CDR1 and CDR2 (germline): SGHRS, YFSETQ. This CDR3 has 17 residues. With 4 bases clipped from V and 2 bases from J, the junction kept 9 bases outside the gene matches. The CDR3, as DNA: TGCGCCAGCAGCCCCGCACCTAGCGGGGGGGCGCAAGAGACCCAGTACTTC. It codes for CASSPAPSGGAQETQYF.

The V call is TRBV5-1, the J call TRBJ1-3; no reliable D call. Trimming stripped 4 bases from V and 2 bases from J, with 13 bases between. This CDR3 is 15 amino acids long. CDR1 and CDR2 (germline): SGHRS, YFSETQ. The CDR3 loop is CASSLGGTTGNTIYF. CDR3 nucleotides: TGCGCCAGCAGCCTGGGAGGCACCACTGGAAACACCATATATTTT.

The genes are TRBV18 and TRBJ2-5; no clear D gene. CDR3 length: 12 residues. Per germline, CDR1 KGHSH and CDR2 LQKENI. V lost 2 bases and J lost 5, with 6 bases in between. The CDR3 loop is CASSPGPETQYF. In nucleotides, the CDR3 is TGTGCCAGCTCACCAGGGCCGGAGACCCAGTACTTC.

The rearrangement joins TRBV30 to TRBJ1-5; 7 positions agree with TRBD1. After removal of 5 bases from V and 0 bases from J, the junction contained 7 bases not matched to a gene. Germline lookup yields CDR1 GTSNPN and CDR2 SVGIG (reference sequence). The CDR3 is 15 residues long. The CDR3, as DNA: TGTGCCTGGCGGCCGAGACAGGGTAGCAATCAGCCCCAGCATTTT. This encodes CAWRPRQGSNQPQHF.

This chain links TRBV2 with TRBJ2-7; D unclear. Germline assignment: CDR1 SNHLY and CDR2 FYNNEI. The length of the CDR3 is 12 residues. V was cut by 6 bases and J by 6 bases, with 12 bases left in between. CDR3 sequence: CASSPGRGEQYF. As DNA, the CDR3 is TGTGCCAGCAGCCCGGGTCGAGGCGAGCAGTACTTC.

The chain combines TRBV6-6 with TRBJ2-3, with 7 positions matching TRBD2. Trimming at V came to 4 bases and at J to 6 bases, leaving 1 base not matched to a gene. Germline V lookup: CDR1 MNHNY, CDR2 SVGAGI (reference sequence). The CDR3 length is 12 residues. The CDR3 coding sequence is TGTGCCAGCAGTTGGGGAGGGGATACGCAGTATTTT. This encodes CASSWGGDTQYF.

This chain links TRBV6-1 with TRBJ2-5; 8 nucleotides align to TRBD1. Trimming took 1 base from V and 5 from J; bases not matched to a gene: 6. The germline V gene has CDR1 MNHNS and CDR2 SASEGT. The CDR3 is 15 residues long. The CDR3 sequence is CASSEDRGITETQYF. The DNA of the CDR3 is TGTGCCAGCAGTGAAGACAGGGGGATAACGGAGACCCAGTACTTC.

The rearrangement uses TRBV5-6 and TRBJ2-7, with D possibly TRBD2 on 5 matching bases. V was shortened by 2 bases and J by 5 bases, with 8 bases between the two germline ends. The CDR3 runs to 12 residues. Germline CDR1 reads SGHDT; CDR2 reads YYEEEE. The CDR3 DNA reads TGTGCCAGCAGCTTTACGGAGGACGAGCAGTACTTC. This codes for CASSFTEDEQYF.

The gene calls are TRBV5-4 and TRBJ1-2; D is perhaps TRBD1 (5 bases). CDR1 and CDR2 (germline): SGHNT, YYREEE (reference sequence). V gave up 4 bases and J gave up 10 bases, with 20 bases separating them. The CDR3 consists of 14 residues. In DNA form, the CDR3 reads TGTGCCAGCAGCCTTGGAGGGGACCCGGGGTTCTACACCTTC. Its protein is CASSLGGDPGFYTF.

This chain connects TRBV10-1 to TRBJ2-3; D possibly corresponds to TRBD1 (5 bases). The CDR3 is 15 residues long. The V end was cut by 2 bases, the J end by 5 bases, with 14 bases between. The germline V gene has CDR1 WNHNN and CDR2 SYGVQD (reference sequence). The CDR3 region is CASSERSGLGDTQYF. The CDR3 DNA follows: TGCGCCAGCAGTGAGCGGTCAGGGCTCGGAGATACGCAGTATTTT.

This clone was counted a single time. This chain connects TRBV7-2 to TRBJ2-7, with unresolved D. Germline CDR1 and CDR2: SGHTA and FQGNSA. CDR3 length equals 12 residues. Trimming shortened V by 5 bases and J by 0 bases, and 5 bases separated the two germline ends. The CDR3, as DNA: TGTGCCAGCAGCCCTCCCTCCTACGAGCAGTACTTC. Its translation: CASSPPSYEQYF.

The rearrangement joins TRBV27 to TRBJ2-3, with a tentative D call TRBD2 (6 bases). V lost 3 bases and J lost 2, with 24 bases in between. Germline V gene data show CDR1 as MNHEY and CDR2 as SMNVEV (reference sequence). This CDR3 has 19 amino acids. The CDR3 DNA sequence: TGTGCCAGCAGTTTGAGCCTTCCCGGGGACTTTTGGGACACAGATACGCAGTATTTT. Amino acids: CASSLSLPGDFWDTDTQYF.

This chain connects TRBV7-8 to TRBJ2-3, with a tentative D call TRBD1 (6 bases). Germline-derived CDR1 and CDR2 are SGHVS and FQNEAQ. The CDR3 totals 15 residues. The ends were cut back, 1 base at V and 9 bases at J, with 17 bases in the middle. Written as DNA, the CDR3 is TGTGCCAGCAGCTTAGGAGGACCCCCAAGGGGGACGCAGTATTTT. It encodes CASSLGGPPRGTQYF.

This chain connects TRBV5-5 to TRBJ1-1; D not certain. This CDR3 comprises 14 residues. Germline V gene lookup returns CDR1 SGHKS and CDR2 YYEKEE (reference sequence). V was cut by 0 bases and J by 6 bases, with 12 bases left in between. CDR3 nucleotides: TGTGCCAGCAGCTTGGTTTCGGGAAGGGCTGAAGCTTTCTTT. This encodes CASSLVSGRAEAFF.

The chain is built from TRBV6-1 and TRBJ2-2, with 7 bases lining up with TRBD2. Germline V lookup: CDR1 MNHNS, CDR2 SASEGT. The CDR3 contains 15 residues. V trimming: 4 bases; J trimming: 2 bases; junction bases outside the gene matches: 4. This chain's CDR3 is CASSGGGGNTGELFF. The CDR3 nucleotides read TGTGCCAGCAGTGGGGGCGGGGGTAACACCGGGGAGCTGTTTTTT.

The chain uses TRBV10-2 and TRBJ1-1; D uncertain. Germline V lookup: CDR1 WSHSY, CDR2 SAAADI. V was shortened by 6 bases and J by 7 bases, with 18 bases between the two germline ends. The CDR3 has 14 amino acids. This CDR3 reads CASRIAGGESEAFF. For the CDR3, the DNA is TGCGCCAGCAGAATCGCGGGTGGGGAGAGTGAAGCTTTCTTT.

The chain recombines TRBV6-1 with TRBJ2-2, with 11 positions matching TRBD2. This CDR3 has 15 residues. The ends lost 4 bases at V and 6 bases at J; junction bases unmatched: 4. Germline V gene sequence: CDR1 MNHNS, CDR2 SASEGT. CDR3 coding DNA: TGTGCCAGCAGTGTCACTAGCGGGAGTCCCGGGGAGCTGTTTTTT. This translates into CASSVTSGSPGELFF.

V gene TRBV27 combines with J gene TRBJ1-4; unclear D gene. CDR3 length: 16 residues. V was shortened by 5 bases and J by 5 bases, with 18 bases between the two germline ends. In germline, CDR1 is MNHEY, CDR2 SMNVEV (reference sequence). CDR3 protein: CASSKTNPEGNEKLFF. The CDR3 nucleotides are TGTGCCAGCAGTAAAACAAACCCGGAGGGCAATGAAAAACTGTTTTTT.

The V call is TRBV7-2, the J call TRBJ2-1; the match to TRBD2 covers 13 bases. Per the germline V gene, CDR1 is SGHTA and CDR2 is FQGNSA. Trimming removed 5 bases from V and 0 bases from J; junction bases left unmatched: 4. The CDR3 runs to 17 residues. The CDR3 sequence is CASSTWTSGSSYNEQFF. CDR3 nucleotide sequence: TGTGCCAGCAGCACCTGGACTAGCGGGAGCTCCTACAATGAGCAGTTCTTC. The full variable domain, with the rest looked up from reference TRBV7-2 and TRBJ2-1, is GAGVSQSPSNKVTEKGKDVELRCDPISGHTALYWYRQSLGQGLEFLIYFQGNSAPDKSGLPSDRFSAERTGGSVSTLTIQRTQQEDSAVYLCASSTWTSGSSYNEQFFGPGTRLTVL.

The chain combines TRBV6-1 with TRBJ2-1, with a tentative D call TRBD2 (6 bases). V was shortened by 2 bases and J by 0 bases, with 17 bases between the two germline ends. CDR1 and CDR2 (germline): MNHNS, SASEGT. This CDR3 region has 18 residues. The CDR3 bases are TGTGCCAGCAGTGAACGAACTACTAGGACTACCTCCTACAATGAGCAGTTCTTC. Translating gives CASSERTTRTTSYNEQFF.

The genes are TRBV30 and TRBJ2-7; 9 bases align to TRBD1. The CDR3 has 12 amino acids. In germline, CDR1 is GTSNPN, CDR2 SVGIG (reference sequence). CDR3 nucleotides: TGTTGCTCGGGACAGGGTCCCTACGAGCAGTACTTC. This gives the protein CCSGQGPYEQYF.

Only one count was recorded for this clone. The chain joins TRBV27 to TRBJ1-5; D unclear. V lost 3 bases to trimming and J lost 5 bases, with 14 bases between them. Germline loops: CDR1 MNHEY, CDR2 SMNVEV (reference sequence). The CDR3 covers 15 residues. The CDR3 region has the DNA TGTGCCAGCAGTTTGAAGGTAACAGCAGATCAGCCCCAGCATTTT. This sequence encodes CASSLKVTADQPQHF.

The rearrangement joins TRBV11-2 to TRBJ1-1; 7 bases line up with TRBD1. Germline V gene lookup returns CDR1 SGHAT and CDR2 FQNNGV. With 3 bases clipped from V and 0 bases from J, the junction kept 4 bases outside the gene matches. This CDR3 has 15 amino acids. The CDR3 nucleotides read TGTGCCAGCAGCTTCAGGGGGTTAATGAACACTGAAGCTTTCTTT. Encoded protein: CASSFRGLMNTEAFF.

The V gene is TRBV6-1, the J gene TRBJ2-3; 10 positions match TRBD2. CDR3 length equals 16 residues. Per germline, CDR1 MNHNS and CDR2 SASEGT. V lost 4 bases and J lost 1; bases outside the gene matches: 5. In DNA, the CDR3 is TGTGCCAGCAGTGGTTTAGCGGGGGGACGCACAGATACGCAGTATTTT. Translation: CASSGLAGGRTDTQYF.

The chain links TRBV29-1 to TRBJ2-7; a weak D match, TRBD2 (6 bases). Germline values: CDR1 SQVTM, CDR2 ANQGSEA. The V end lost 6 bases, the J end lost 3 bases, and 15 bases lay between the germline ends. The CDR3 consists of 13 residues. In nucleotides, the CDR3 is TGCAGCGTGGGGAGGCCAGGAAACTACGAGCAGTACTTC. Its protein product is CSVGRPGNYEQYF.